The next 19 T cell receptor beta chains were all read from a single sample in a study of cytomegalovirus exposure and HLA in healthy donors. Sequencing used immunoSEQ multiplex PCR; TCRdb keeps in-frame clones, though not all of them. The repertoire holds 65,000 to 75,000 clones, with over 90% as singletons. The sequenced sample was PBMCs. Every receptor here comes from a woman younger than 35 in good health and CMV-seropositive.

The chain links TRBV29-1 to TRBJ2-2; D possibly corresponds to TRBD1 (6 bases). This CDR3 region has 12 residues. Germline values: CDR1 SQVTM, CDR2 ANQGSEA. V lost 7 bases and J 5 bases, leaving 11 bases between the germline ends. Here the CDR3 reads CSAGQFTGELFF. The DNA of the CDR3 is TGCAGCGCAGGACAGTTTACCGGGGAGCTGTTTTTT.

This chain joins TRBV28 and TRBJ2-6; TRBD2 agrees at 7 bases. The CDR3 is made up of 15 amino acids. Germline values: CDR1 MDHEN, CDR2 SYDVKM. Losses at the gene ends were 5 bases for V and 4 bases for J; bases not matched to a gene: 5. As DNA, the CDR3 is TGTGCCAGCAGTGAGAGCGGGACCGGGGCCAACGTCCTGACTTTC. Its translation: CASSESGTGANVLTF. The variable domain in full, completed from reference TRBV28 and TRBJ2-6, reads DVKVTQSSRYLVKRTGEKVFLECVQDMDHENMFWYRQDPGLGLRLIYFSYDVKMKEKGDIPEGYSVSREKKERFSLILESASTNQTSMYLCASSESGTGANVLTFGAGSRLTVL.

This chain joins TRBV19 and TRBJ2-2; 8 bases agree with TRBD1. CDR3 length equals 15 residues. Trimming took 8 bases from V and 7 from J; bases not matched to a gene: 12. Per the germline V gene, CDR1 is LNHDA and CDR2 is SQIVND (reference sequence). The CDR3 DNA reads as TGTGCCAGTCGTCAGGGGGCAGGGGTTAGCGGGGAGCTGTTTTTT. Translated, it gives CASRQGAGVSGELFF. Complete variable domain (other parts from reference TRBV19 and TRBJ2-2): DGGITQSPKYLFRKEGQNVTLSCEQNLNHDAMYWYRQDPGQGLRLIYYSQIVNDFQKGDIAEGYSVSREKKESFPLTVTSAQKNPTAFYLCASRQGAGVSGELFFGEGSRLTVL.

V and J are TRBV18 and TRBJ2-3; D perhaps matches TRBD2 (6 bases). The CDR3 has 18 residues. Between the trimmed V and J ends, which lost 2 bases and 7 bases, there was a span of 25 bases. CDR1 and CDR2 (germline): KGHSH, LQKENI. DNA of the CDR3: TGTGCCAGCTCACCAATCAGATCTGGGACGGACTACAGACATACGCAGTATTTT. It encodes CASSPIRSGTDYRHTQYF.

J is TRBJ2-7 and V is TRBV5-1; 8 nucleotides line up with TRBD2. Germline V gene lookup returns CDR1 SGHRS and CDR2 YFSETQ. The CDR3 extends over 14 amino acids. The ends lost 7 bases at V and 2 bases at J; junction bases unmatched: 8. The CDR3 DNA reads as TGCGCCAGCGCCCCCGGGGGGGGAGCCTACGAGCAGTACTTC. Translating gives CASAPGGGAYEQYF.

The V gene is TRBV28, the J gene TRBJ1-5, with 7 bases that match TRBD1. The CDR3 length is 17 residues. Germline CDR1 is MDHEN and CDR2 is SYDVKM. The V and J ends lost 8 bases and 0 bases, in that order; junction bases with no gene match: 13. The CDR3 DNA follows: TGTGCCAGCCCGGGTCTGACAGGGAACGATAGCAATCAGCCCCAGCATTTT. Protein: CASPGLTGNDSNQPQHF.

The DNA for the CDR3 is TGTGCCAGCAGCACTAGACTAGCGGGGGAATCCTACGAGCAGTACTTC. Encoded protein: CASSTRLAGESYEQYF. The chain carries TRBV7-8 and TRBJ2-7; 12 bases align to TRBD2. Trimming removed 5 bases from V and 1 base from J; junction bases left unmatched: 6. CDR3 length: 16 amino acids. Germline V gives CDR1 SGHVS, CDR2 FQNEAQ. The full variable domain, rest sourced from reference TRBV7-8 and TRBJ2-7, is GAGVSQSPRYKVAKRGQDVALRCDPISGHVSLFWYQQALGQGPEFLTYFQNEAQLDKSGLPSDRFFAERPEGSVSTLKIQRTQQEDSAVYLCASSTRLAGESYEQYFGPGTRLTVT.

The rearrangement links TRBV23-1 to TRBJ1-2, with 7 bases identical to TRBD1. TRBV23-1 is filed as an ORF, its function uncertain. Trimming took 3 bases from V and 4 from J; bases not matched to a gene: 2. The CDR3 is 13 residues long. The CDR3 bases are TGCGCCAGCAGTCAGGCAGGGGGCTATGGCTACACCTTC. Translation gives CASSQAGGYGYTF.

For this clone: Additional DNA sequences in this sample encode the identical CDR3. The rearrangement joins TRBV7-2 to TRBJ1-1; D possibly corresponds to TRBD1 (6 bases). This CDR3 has 14 residues. CDR1 and CDR2 from the germline V gene are SGHTA and FQGNSA. V lost 4 bases to trimming and J lost 1 base, with 10 bases between them. The CDR3 loop is CASSSRGGNTEAFF. The CDR3 DNA follows: TGTGCCAGCAGCTCAAGGGGGGGGAACACTGAAGCTTTCTTT.

The chain employs TRBV6-5 and TRBJ2-5, with 7 positions matching TRBD1. Trimming removed 5 bases from V and 5 bases from J; junction bases left unmatched: 8. CDR1 MNHEY and CDR2 SVGAGI come from the germline V gene. CDR3 length: 14 residues. Here the CDR3 DNA reads TGTGCCAGCAGTAGAGACAGGGTCGGGGAGACCCAGTACTTC. Protein product: CASSRDRVGETQYF.

The CDR3 coding sequence is TGTGCCAGCTCACCAAGTACCCGCGGTGCTGAAGCTTTCTTT. It is translated as CASSPSTRGAEAFF. The rearrangement links TRBV18 to TRBJ1-1; D not resolved. The germline V and J ends were trimmed by 2 bases and 6 bases, with 13 bases remaining between them. Germline V gene lookup returns CDR1 KGHSH and CDR2 LQKENI. The CDR3 runs to 14 residues.

This chain uses TRBV4-2 with TRBJ1-4; D is perhaps TRBD1 (5 bases). The CDR3 has 15 amino acids. V lost 0 bases to trimming and J lost 7 bases, with 12 bases between them. Germline assignment: CDR1 LGHNA and CDR2 YNFKEQ. The CDR3 spells CASSQEGVGAEKLFF. The CDR3 DNA reads as TGTGCCAGCAGCCAAGAAGGGGTAGGGGCTGAAAAACTGTTTTTT.

This clone has a handful of counts. The chain uses TRBV27 and TRBJ1-2; 10 nucleotides match TRBD1. This CDR3 has 16 amino acids. The V segment lost 3 bases and the J segment 2 bases; nucleotides outside the gene matches: 6. Germline lookup yields CDR1 MNHEY and CDR2 SMNVEV (reference sequence). Here the CDR3 reads CASSLPTGGLNYGYTF. The CDR3 DNA sequence: TGTGCCAGCAGTTTGCCGACAGGGGGCCTCAACTATGGCTACACCTTC.

This chain joins TRBV6-5 and TRBJ1-3, with 8 bases matching TRBD1. Trimming cost V 3 bases and J 4 bases; bases outside gene matches: 8. This CDR3 spans 16 amino acids. The V gene's germline CDR1 is MNHEY and CDR2 SVGAGI. CDR3 residues: CASSYSPGQAGNTIYF. The DNA for the CDR3 is TGTGCCAGCAGTTATAGCCCGGGACAGGCGGGAAACACCATATATTTT.

Written as DNA, the CDR3 is TGTGCCAGCAGCTCAGACAGGCGTAATGAAAAACTGTTTTTT. This sequence encodes CASSSDRRNEKLFF. This chain links TRBV11-2 with TRBJ1-4; D perhaps matches TRBD1 (6 bases). Trimming stripped 4 bases from V and 4 bases from J, with 10 bases between. There are 14 residues in the CDR3. Germline V gene sequence: CDR1 SGHAT, CDR2 FQNNGV.

The chain employs TRBV2 and TRBJ1-5; maybe TRBD1 (6 bases). Trimming shortened V by 5 bases and J by 6 bases, and 11 bases separated the two germline ends. In germline, CDR1 is SNHLY, CDR2 FYNNEI. CDR3 length equals 13 residues. CDR3 bases: TGTGCCAGCAGTCGGGGGGGGCTTCAGCCCCAGCATTTT. Protein sequence: CASSRGGLQPQHF.

On this clone: At one boundary the junction diverges from the germline segment, which might be a read error. The chain uses TRBV7-7 and TRBJ2-2, with 10 bases that match TRBD1. Germline CDR1 is SSHAT and CDR2 is FNYEAQ (reference sequence). CDR3 length: 15 amino acids. CDR3 loop: CASSLGTGAHRELFF. The CDR3 DNA reads as TGTGCTAGCAGCTTAGGGACAGGGGCCCACCGGGAGCTGTTTTTT.

V and J are TRBV30 and TRBJ1-1; unclear D gene. The CDR3 is 12 residues long. The germline V and J ends were trimmed by 5 bases and 1 base, with 8 bases remaining between them. Germline lookup yields CDR1 GTSNPN and CDR2 SVGIG (reference sequence). The CDR3 is CAWGRENTEAFF. CDR3 bases: TGTGCCTGGGGGAGGGAGAACACTGAAGCTTTCTTT.

The chain recombines TRBV7-9 with TRBJ1-6; 7 nucleotides match TRBD1. Germline V CDR1 and CDR2: SEHNR, FQNEAQ (reference sequence). After removal of 5 bases from V and 9 bases from J, the junction contained 7 bases not matched to a gene. The CDR3 sequence is 14 residues long. CDR3 protein: CASSIRQGGSPLHF. The CDR3 coding sequence is TGTGCCAGCAGCATTCGACAGGGCGGTTCACCCCTCCACTTT.